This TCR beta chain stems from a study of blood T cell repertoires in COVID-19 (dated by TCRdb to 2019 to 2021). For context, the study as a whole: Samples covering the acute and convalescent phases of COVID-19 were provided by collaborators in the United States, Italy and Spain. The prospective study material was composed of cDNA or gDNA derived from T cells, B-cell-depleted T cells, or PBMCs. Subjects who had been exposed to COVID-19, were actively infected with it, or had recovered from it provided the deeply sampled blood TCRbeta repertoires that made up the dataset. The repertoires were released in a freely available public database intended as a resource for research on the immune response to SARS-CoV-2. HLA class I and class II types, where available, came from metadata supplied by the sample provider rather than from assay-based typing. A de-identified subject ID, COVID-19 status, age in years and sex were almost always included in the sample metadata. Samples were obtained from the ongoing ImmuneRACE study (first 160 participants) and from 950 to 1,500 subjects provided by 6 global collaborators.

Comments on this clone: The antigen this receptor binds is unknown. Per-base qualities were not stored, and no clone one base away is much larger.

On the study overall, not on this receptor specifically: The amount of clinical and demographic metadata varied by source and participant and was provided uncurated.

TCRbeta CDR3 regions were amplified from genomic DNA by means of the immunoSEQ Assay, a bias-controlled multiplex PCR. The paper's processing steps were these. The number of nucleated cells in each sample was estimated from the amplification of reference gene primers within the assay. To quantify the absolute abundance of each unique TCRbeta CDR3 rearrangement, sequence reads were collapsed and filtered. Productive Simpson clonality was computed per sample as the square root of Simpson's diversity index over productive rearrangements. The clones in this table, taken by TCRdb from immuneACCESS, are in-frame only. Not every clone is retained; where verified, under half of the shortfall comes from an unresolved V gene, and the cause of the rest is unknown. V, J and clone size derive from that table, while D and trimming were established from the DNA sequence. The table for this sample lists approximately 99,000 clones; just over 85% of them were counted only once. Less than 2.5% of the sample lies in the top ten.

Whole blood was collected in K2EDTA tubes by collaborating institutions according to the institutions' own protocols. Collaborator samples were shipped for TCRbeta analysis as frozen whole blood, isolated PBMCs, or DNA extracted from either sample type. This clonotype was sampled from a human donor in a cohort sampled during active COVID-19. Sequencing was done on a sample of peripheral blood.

The CDR3 sequence is CASSLGGHRSYEQYF. DNA sequence: TGTGCCAGCAGCTTGGGCGGACACCGCTCCTACGAGCAGTACTTC. Recombination joined TRBV5-8 with TRBJ2-7; a tentative D call is TRBD1 (5 bases match). The germline V gene yields SGHTS for CDR1 and YDEGEE for CDR2. The junction carries 10 bases between V and J, which are trimmed by 0 bases and 0 bases respectively. The CDR3 starts with the cysteine, ends with the phenylalanine, and has 15 residues. Only the CDR3 DNA stays, 45 bases, in frame from base 1.